This T cell receptor beta chain stems from a study of blood T cell repertoires in COVID-19. Study at large: PBMCs, B-cell-depleted T cells, or T cells were the source of the cDNA or gDNA that made up the material.

In the study's own analysis: Amplification of reference gene primers was used by the study to estimate nucleated cell counts. Some clones are missing from TCRdb's copy, which holds only in-frame ones; the method was immunoSEQ multiplex PCR. The V and J calls and the clone size are those of that table, but D and trimming were determined from the DNA. The table records fewer than 350,000 clones, around nine tenths of them present only once. During active infection, Seattle patients enrolled and were then monitored through disease. Trimming left V 3 bases short and J 3 bases short, with 12 bases between. Germline-derived CDR1 and CDR2 are MDHEN and SYDVKM. The CDR3 runs 15 residues.

The receptor was derived from a woman aged 25 to 39 with COVID-19, enrolled during active disease. Material for sequencing was peripheral blood. This chain uses TRBV28 with TRBJ1-5; D is uncertain. The CDR3 is CASSFGGQVNQPQHF. Written as DNA, the CDR3 is TGTGCCAGCAGTTTTGGAGGGCAGGTCAATCAGCCCCAGCATTTT.